This T cell receptor beta chain was recovered during a study of Ad26.COV2.S vaccination and SARS-CoV-2 variants. Study outcomes and limitations: Placebo recipients trailed vaccine recipients in spike-specific TCR breadth.

CDR1 and CDR2 (germline): SGDLS, YYNGEE. The CDR3 spans 17 residues. The J segment lost 4 bases and the V segment lost 0 bases, leaving 9 bases of the junction unmatched. Notes on this clone: Its matching antigen is unknown.

Measured with immunoSEQ multiplex PCR; TCRdb has only the in-frame clones, and not every one. The sample includes approximately 280,000 clones, more than 70% of them seen just once. Noted treatment: about 20 received Ad26.COV2.S at low or high dose, single or two shots; about five received placebo; per-sample allocation not given. Following the first vaccine or placebo injection, samples were taken on day 63. Donation was by an adult aged 18-55 years who was in Boston. The V call is TRBV9, the J call TRBJ2-1; 8 positions match TRBD1. This receptor was identified in a person aged 18-60 years who received the Ad26.COV2.S COVID-19 vaccine or a placebo. The source material was peripheral blood, sampled in a trial of Ad26.COV2.S vaccine versus placebo. The CDR3 DNA follows: TGTGCCAGCAGCGTAGGGGACAGGTTTACGGGGTACAATGAGCAGTTCTTC. This gives the protein CASSVGDRFTGYNEQFF.